This TCR beta chain was recorded in a study of vaccination effects on CD4 cells after COVID-19. Whole-study context: Of the BNT162b2 and mRNA-1273 vaccines, participants received two doses of one or the other.

Before any sequencing was done, the ViraFEST assay used viral peptide pools to expand antigen-specific CD4+ T cells. With 10 days of culture completed, CD4+ T cells were isolated. Absence of prior SARS-CoV-2 infection characterized the vaccine recipients, who showed negative nucleocapsid antibodies. Cultures of under 2.5 million PBMC per well contained 8 to 10 IU/ml IL-2 plus 10 ug/ml peptides. Sequencing was performed with immunoSEQ multiplex PCR; in TCRdb, only in-frame clones are kept and a portion is missing. The sample has tens of thousands of clones, around three quarters seen once. Study-wide results and caveats: In the late period after vaccination, infection- and vaccine-induced clones contracted markedly. No early post-infection timepoints were available in the study, which also included few convalescent patients.

To note about this clone: As yet, its antigen is unknown.

V lost 11 bases to trimming and J lost 7 bases; unmatched junction nucleotides: 8. From germline, CDR1 is ENHRY and CDR2 SYGVKD. The CDR3 is made up of 13 amino acids. The TCR sequence derives from a human donor who received a COVID-19 vaccine. This chain uses TRBV10-3 with TRBJ1-6; 7 bases agree with TRBD1. The sequencing here drew on CD4+ T cells from PBMCs cultured with HCoV-OC43 spike peptides, taken before COVID-19 vaccination. The subset here: HCoV-OC43 spike overlapping peptide pool stimulation. The CDR3 reads CALRDRLNSPLHF. The CDR3 DNA is TGTGCCCTCCGGGACAGACTAAATTCACCCCTCCACTTT.